The 22 T cell receptor beta chains reported below all come from one sample, sequenced in a study of CD8 T cells in Susac syndrome. RNA amounts of roughly 0.45 to 1 ug underwent reverse transcription with random hexamers. MiXCR, run by TCRdb on the immunoSEQ multiplex PCR reads, gives a single entry per CDR3 protein. The data contain under 250,000 distinct CDR3 sequences, approximately 94% of them singletons. The sequencing sample was made of CD4+ T cells from PBMCs. The receptors stem from a human donor with Susac syndrome.

This clonotype was recorded only once. The CDR3 bases are TGTGCCAGCAGCGTCGACGGAGGGAACACTGAAGCTTTCTTT. This gives the protein CASSVDGGNTEAFF. This chain links TRBV7-8 with TRBJ1-1; D is uncertain. Germline V gene data show CDR1 as SGHVS and CDR2 as FQNEAQ. Trimming pared 5 bases from V and 1 base from J, leaving 11 bases between. The length of the CDR3 is 14 residues.

The chain recombines TRBV6-2 or TRBV6-3 with TRBJ2-7; no definite D call. The germline gives CDR1 MNHEY, CDR2 SVGEGT. This CDR3 region has 13 residues. The V end lost 7 bases, the J end lost 3 bases, and 13 bases lay between the germline ends. The CDR3 sequence is CASKMSALYEQYF. Written as DNA, the CDR3 is TGTGCCAGCAAGATGAGCGCTCTCTACGAGCAGTACTTC.

This clonotype was recorded only once. The chain carries TRBV19 and TRBJ2-1; unclear D gene. CDR1 and CDR2 (germline): LNHDA, SQIVND (reference sequence). V lost 0 bases to trimming and J lost 8 bases, with 20 bases between them. The CDR3 consists of 17 residues. As DNA, the CDR3 is TGTGCCAGTAGTATAGATCATCAGGCAGCCGACGTCGATGAGCAGTTCTTC. It specifies CASSIDHQAADVDEQFF.

The chain uses TRBV20-1 and TRBJ2-2, with 7 nucleotides matching TRBD2. V was clipped by 0 bases and J by 6 bases; unmatched bases: 13. This CDR3 region has 17 residues. In germline, CDR1 is DFQATT, CDR2 SNEGSKA (reference sequence). CDR3 protein: CSARDQRGGVLAGELFF. Written as DNA, the CDR3 is TGCAGTGCTAGAGATCAAAGGGGAGGGGTGTTGGCCGGGGAGCTGTTTTTT.

The chain recombines TRBV3-1 with TRBJ1-2; tentatively, D is TRBD1 (5 bases). V was clipped by 4 bases and J by 8 bases, with 20 bases between them. The CDR3 totals 15 residues. CDR1 is LGHDT, CDR2 YNNKEL, per germline (reference sequence). The CDR3 sequence: CASSRGAGLSNGYTF. CDR3 DNA sequence: TGTGCCAGCAGCCGTGGGGCAGGGTTGAGTAACGGCTACACCTTC.

The chain links TRBV30 to TRBJ1-1, with D perhaps matching TRBD1 (5 bases). Germline V lookup: CDR1 GTSNPN, CDR2 SVGIG (reference sequence). V was shortened by 0 bases and J by 7 bases, with 9 bases between the two germline ends. The CDR3 is 12 amino acids. The CDR3 nucleotides read TGTGCCTGGAGTGTACATCAGGGTGAAGCTTTCTTT. This gives the protein CAWSVHQGEAFF.

The chain combines TRBV4-2 with TRBJ2-3, with TRBD2 identical over 8 bases. The J segment lost 4 bases and the V segment lost 5 bases, leaving 11 bases of the junction unmatched. Germline V lookup: CDR1 LGHNA, CDR2 YNFKEQ. The CDR3 sequence is 16 residues long. CDR3 DNA: TGTGCCAGCAGCTCCCCCGGGGGGGCCAACGCAGATACGCAGTATTTT. It specifies CASSSPGGANADTQYF.

V gene TRBV15 combines with J gene TRBJ1-6; no clear D gene. The germline V gene encodes CDR1 LNHNV and CDR2 YYDKDF (reference sequence). The V end was cut by 3 bases, the J end by 8 bases, with 17 bases between. CDR3 size: 16 residues. The CDR3 reads CATSSLPPEEDSPLHF. The CDR3 DNA reads TGTGCCACCAGCAGCCTCCCCCCCGAGGAGGATTCACCCCTCCACTTT.

The gene calls are TRBV6-5 and TRBJ1-2; D may be TRBD1 (5 bases). The germline V gene has CDR1 MNHEY and CDR2 SVGAGI. The CDR3 length is 13 residues. The V end lost 1 base, the J end lost 4 bases, and 7 bases lay between the germline ends. Written as DNA, the CDR3 is TGTGCCAGCAGTTACTGGCAGGGCTATGGCTACACCTTC. Its protein product is CASSYWQGYGYTF.

The V call is TRBV12-3 or TRBV12-4, the J call TRBJ1-5; D is uncertain. V lost 8 bases, J lost 6 bases, and 8 bases lay in between. The CDR3 is 11 residues long. The CDR3 bases are TGTGCCAGCGGGCCTTCTCAGCCCCAGCATTTT. It is translated as CASGPSQPQHF.

This clonotype was seen once. This chain joins TRBV7-2 and TRBJ1-1, with D perhaps matching TRBD1 (5 bases). V lost 2 bases to trimming and J lost 1 base, with 11 bases between them. This CDR3 spans 15 amino acids. In germline, CDR1 is SGHTA, CDR2 FQGNSA. CDR3 in DNA: TGTGCCAGCAGCTTAAGGGGATCGAGGAACACTGAAGCTTTCTTT. Protein: CASSLRGSRNTEAFF.

The chain couples TRBV12-3 or TRBV12-4 to TRBJ1-4, with 9 bases fitting TRBD1. The CDR3 contains 14 residues. J lost 8 bases, V lost 7 bases, and 8 bases had no gene match. The CDR3 spells CASTRDREEEKLFF. CDR3 sequence (DNA): TGTGCCAGCACCCGGGACAGGGAGGAGGAAAAACTGTTTTTT.

The rearrangement uses TRBV2 and TRBJ1-2; D perhaps matches TRBD1 (6 bases). The CDR3 is made up of 14 amino acids. V lost 6 bases, J lost 3 bases, and 14 bases lay in between. The germline CDR1 and CDR2 sequences are SNHLY and FYNNEI. Here the CDR3 reads CASSPTGPHYGYTF. The CDR3 nucleotides read TGTGCCAGCAGCCCCACAGGGCCCCACTATGGCTACACCTTC. Using reference TRBV2 and TRBJ1-2 for the parts outside the CDR3, the full variable domain is EPEVTQTPSHQVTQMGQEVILRCVPISNHLYFYWYRQILGQKVEFLVSFYNNEISEKSEIFDDQFSVERPDGSNFTLKIRSTKLEDSAMYFCASSPTGPHYGYTFGSGTRLTVV.

The chain recombines TRBV6-5 with TRBJ1-1; D call uncertain. Germline values: CDR1 MNHEY, CDR2 SVGAGI. Trimming cost V 4 bases and J 3 bases, with 9 bases left between them. The CDR3 is made up of 13 amino acids. The CDR3 loop is CASSSPSHTEAFF. In nucleotides, the CDR3 is TGTGCCAGCAGTTCCCCCTCGCACACTGAAGCTTTCTTT.

The chain carries TRBV3-1 and TRBJ2-1; TRBD2 matches 9 bases. The CDR3 extends over 15 amino acids. V trimming: 5 bases; J trimming: 4 bases; junction bases outside the gene matches: 6. The germline CDR1 and CDR2 sequences are LGHDT and YNNKEL (reference sequence). CDR3 DNA sequence: TGTGCCAGCAGCAAAGGACTAGCGAGGTACAATGAGCAGTTCTTC. The encoded protein is CASSKGLARYNEQFF.

The CDR3 is CASSLERTGWHEQYF. The CDR3 DNA follows: TGTGCCAGCAGCTTAGAACGAACAGGGTGGCACGAGCAGTACTTC. This chain connects TRBV7-2 to TRBJ2-7; TRBD1 might be the D (6 bases). Looked up from germline, CDR1 is SGHTA and CDR2 is FQGNSA. The CDR3 has 15 residues. The germline V and J ends were trimmed by 1 base and 5 bases, with 15 bases remaining between them.

V is TRBV3-1 and J is TRBJ1-1, with D possibly TRBD1 on 6 matching bases. Deletions cut 0 bases from V and 6 bases from J, with 11 bases between. This CDR3 is 14 amino acids long. The germline gives CDR1 LGHDT, CDR2 YNNKEL (reference sequence). The CDR3 DNA is TGTGCCAGCAGCCAAGATCGGACAGTGGCTGAAGCTTTCTTT. Encoded protein: CASSQDRTVAEAFF.

The V gene is TRBV9, the J gene TRBJ1-2; no reliable D call. Trimming stripped 4 bases from V and 7 bases from J, with 17 bases between. CDR3 size: 14 residues. Looked up from germline, CDR1 is SGDLS and CDR2 is YYNGEE. The CDR3 protein is CASSPGPGGSGYTF. The CDR3 DNA is TGTGCCAGCAGCCCGGGCCCCGGAGGGTCTGGCTACACCTTC.

The chain uses TRBV30 and TRBJ2-7; TRBD1 matches 7 bases. Germline CDR1 GTSNPN, CDR2 SVGIG (reference sequence). This CDR3 comprises 13 residues. V lost 1 base to trimming and J lost 2 bases; unmatched junction nucleotides: 2. This CDR3 is CAWSEDRTYEQYF. CDR3 DNA sequence: TGTGCCTGGAGTGAGGACAGGACCTACGAGCAGTACTTC.

V usage is TRBV15 and J usage is TRBJ1-6; the D gene is possibly TRBD1 (6 bases). Per germline, CDR1 LNHNV and CDR2 YYDKDF (reference sequence). The CDR3 runs 14 residues. V lost 5 bases, J lost 7 bases, and 12 bases lay in between. The CDR3 DNA reads TGTGCCACCAGCGGCCGGGACATGAATTCACCCCTCCACTTT. Its translation is CATSGRDMNSPLHF. The full variable domain, its missing parts supplied by reference TRBV15 and TRBJ1-6, is DAMVIQNPRYQVTQFGKPVTLSCSQTLNHNVMYWYQQKSSQAPKLLFHYYDKDFNNEADTPDNFQSRRPNTSFCFLDIRSPGLGDTAMYLCATSGRDMNSPLHFGNGTRLTVT.

The chain is built from TRBV9 and TRBJ2-5; the D gene is possibly TRBD1 (6 bases). The CDR3 extends over 15 amino acids. V lost 0 bases to trimming and J lost 2 bases, with 11 bases between them. Germline CDR1 is SGDLS and CDR2 is YYNGEE. The CDR3 bases are TGTGCCAGCAGCGTAGCCCCGGACAGACAAGAGACCCAGTACTTC. Its protein product is CASSVAPDRQETQYF.

The chain carries TRBV12-3 or TRBV12-4 and TRBJ2-2; 8 bases are a match to TRBD2. This CDR3 has 15 residues. The trim removed 7 bases at V and 5 bases at J, leaving 9 bases unmatched. CDR3 nucleotides: TGTGCCAGCACCTTGACGGGGGGGCTGACCGGGGAGCTGTTTTTT. It encodes CASTLTGGLTGELFF.